This TCR beta chain was sequenced for a study of shared clonotypes between healthy human individuals. On this clone: Antigen: not known.

Notes on the study in general: The sole specimen, blood, was sampled, and tissue repertoires likely differ.

The assay was immunoSEQ multiplex PCR, and TCRdb's table has in-frame clones only and misses some. The table has approximately 530,000 clones, approximately 95% seen once. Sequencing used naive CD4+ T cells sorted from blood. Subset here: CD45RA+ positively selected. The source of this sequence is a woman aged 30 to 39 in good health.

CDR3: CASSPEGGVSGNTIYF. CDR3 DNA: TGTGCCAGCAGCCCCGAGGGGGGGGTCTCTGGAAACACCATATATTTT. The V gene is TRBV11-2, the J gene TRBJ1-3; D possibly corresponds to TRBD1 (6 bases). Per germline, CDR1 SGHAT and CDR2 FQNNGV. The CDR3 has 16 amino acids. Trimming pared 5 bases from V and 0 bases from J, leaving 14 bases between.